The present T cell receptor beta chain was sequenced within a study of cytomegalovirus exposure and HLA in healthy donors. About the research overall: The use of the same platform for the 130 or so validation repertoires and the roughly 730 first-cohort repertoires was reported by a later analysis. Broader study findings: Altogether, 170 or so TCR beta chains were recorded as cytomegalovirus-associated. Confirmation was obtained in vitro that three CMV-associated chains are specific for CMV antigens.

Profiling relied on immunoSEQ multiplex PCR, and the TCRdb table lists in-frame clones only, not all of them. Of approximately 270,000 clones in the sample, roughly 84% are singletons; the top ten hold about 12%. Germline values: CDR1 GTSNPN, CDR2 SVGIG (reference sequence). Trimming removed 3 bases at V and 4 bases at J, with 16 bases between. This CDR3 has 16 residues. To note about this clone: Its matching antigen is unknown.

Sequencing was carried out using PBMCs. The rearrangement links TRBV30 to TRBJ2-6, with D maybe TRBD1 (5 bases). The receptor's source is a man aged 18 to 30 in good health and CMV-seropositive. Written as DNA, the CDR3 is TGTGCCTGGAGGGCTTTGGGGCGTTTGGGGGCCAACGTCCTGACTTTC. It encodes CAWRALGRLGANVLTF.